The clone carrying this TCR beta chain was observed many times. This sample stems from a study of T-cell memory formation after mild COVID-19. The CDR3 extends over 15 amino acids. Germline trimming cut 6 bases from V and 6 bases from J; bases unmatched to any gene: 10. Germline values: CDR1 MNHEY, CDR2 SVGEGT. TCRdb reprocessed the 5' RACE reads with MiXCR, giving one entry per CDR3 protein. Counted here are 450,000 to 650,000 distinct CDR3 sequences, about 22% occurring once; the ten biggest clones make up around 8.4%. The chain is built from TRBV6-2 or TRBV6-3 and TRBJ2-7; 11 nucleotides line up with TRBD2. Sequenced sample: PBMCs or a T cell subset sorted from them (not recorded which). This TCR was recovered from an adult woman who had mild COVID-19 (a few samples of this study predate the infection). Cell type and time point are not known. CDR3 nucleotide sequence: TGTGCCAGCAGAGGATCTAGCGGGGGGAGTGCCGAGCAGTACTTC. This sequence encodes CASRGSSGGSAEQYF.